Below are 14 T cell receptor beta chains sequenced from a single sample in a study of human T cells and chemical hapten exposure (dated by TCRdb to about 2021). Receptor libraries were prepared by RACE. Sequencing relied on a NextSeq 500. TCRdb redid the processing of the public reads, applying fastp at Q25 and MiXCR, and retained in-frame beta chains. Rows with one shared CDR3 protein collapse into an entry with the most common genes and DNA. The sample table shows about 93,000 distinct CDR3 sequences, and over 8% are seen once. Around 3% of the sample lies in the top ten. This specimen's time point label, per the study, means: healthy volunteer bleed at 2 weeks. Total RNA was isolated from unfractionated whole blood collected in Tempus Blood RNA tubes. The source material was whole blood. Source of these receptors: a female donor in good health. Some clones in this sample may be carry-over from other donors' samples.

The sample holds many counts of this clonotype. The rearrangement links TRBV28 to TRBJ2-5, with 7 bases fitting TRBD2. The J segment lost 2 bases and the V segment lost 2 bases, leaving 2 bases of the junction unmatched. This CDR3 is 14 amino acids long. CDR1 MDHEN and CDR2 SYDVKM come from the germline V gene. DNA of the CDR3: TGTGCCAGCAGTTTAAGCGGGACGCAAGAGACCCAGTACTTC. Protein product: CASSLSGTQETQYF.

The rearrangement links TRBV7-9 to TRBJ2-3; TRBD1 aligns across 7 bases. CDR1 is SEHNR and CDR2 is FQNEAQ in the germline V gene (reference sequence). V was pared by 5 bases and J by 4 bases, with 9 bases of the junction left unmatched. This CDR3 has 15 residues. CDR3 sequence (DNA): TGTGCCAGCAGCGACCGCGGACAGGATCCAGATACGCAGTATTTT. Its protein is CASSDRGQDPDTQYF.

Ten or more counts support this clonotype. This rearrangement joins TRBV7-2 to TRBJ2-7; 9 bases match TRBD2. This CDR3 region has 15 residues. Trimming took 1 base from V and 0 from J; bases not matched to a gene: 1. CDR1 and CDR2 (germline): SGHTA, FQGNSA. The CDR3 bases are TGTGCCAGCAGCTTAGGACTAGCGGTCTCCTACGAGCAGTACTTC. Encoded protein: CASSLGLAVSYEQYF.

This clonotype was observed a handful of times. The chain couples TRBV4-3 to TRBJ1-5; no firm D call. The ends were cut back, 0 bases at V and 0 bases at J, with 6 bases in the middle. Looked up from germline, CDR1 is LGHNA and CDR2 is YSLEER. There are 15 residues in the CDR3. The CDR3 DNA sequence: TGCGCCAGCAGCCAAGACAGTTATAGCAATCAGCCCCAGCATTTT. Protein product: CASSQDSYSNQPQHF.

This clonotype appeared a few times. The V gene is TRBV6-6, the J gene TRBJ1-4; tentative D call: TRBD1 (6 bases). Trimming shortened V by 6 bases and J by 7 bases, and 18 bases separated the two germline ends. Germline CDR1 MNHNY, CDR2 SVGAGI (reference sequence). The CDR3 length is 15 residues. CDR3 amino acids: CASRAPQGRAEKLFF. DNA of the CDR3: TGTGCCAGCAGAGCCCCCCAGGGGAGGGCTGAAAAACTGTTTTTT.

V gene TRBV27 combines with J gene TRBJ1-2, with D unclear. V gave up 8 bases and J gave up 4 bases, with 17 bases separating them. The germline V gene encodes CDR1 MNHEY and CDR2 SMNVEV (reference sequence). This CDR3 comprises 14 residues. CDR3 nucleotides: TGTGCCAGCCGCCGACCGGATGACTCCTATGGCTACACCTTC. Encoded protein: CASRRPDDSYGYTF.

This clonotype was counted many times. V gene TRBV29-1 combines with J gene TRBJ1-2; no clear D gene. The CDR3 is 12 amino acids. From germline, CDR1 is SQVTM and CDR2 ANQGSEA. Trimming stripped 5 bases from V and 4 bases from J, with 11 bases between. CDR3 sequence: CSVQKEVYGYTF. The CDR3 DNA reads TGCAGCGTTCAAAAAGAGGTCTATGGCTACACCTTC.

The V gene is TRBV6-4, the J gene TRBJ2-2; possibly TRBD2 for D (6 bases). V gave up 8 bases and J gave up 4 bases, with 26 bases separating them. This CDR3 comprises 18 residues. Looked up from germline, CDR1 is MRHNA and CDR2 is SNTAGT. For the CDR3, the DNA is TGTGCCAGCCCCTTACTACCGGGGACTCCTACTTTCACCGGGGAGCTGTTTTTT. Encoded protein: CASPLLPGTPTFTGELFF.

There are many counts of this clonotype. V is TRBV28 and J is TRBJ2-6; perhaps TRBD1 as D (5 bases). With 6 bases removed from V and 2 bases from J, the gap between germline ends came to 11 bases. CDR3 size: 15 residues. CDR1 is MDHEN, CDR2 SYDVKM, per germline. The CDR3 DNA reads TGTGCCAGCAGCTTGCAGGGTGCTGGGGCCAACGTCCTGACTTTC. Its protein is CASSLQGAGANVLTF.

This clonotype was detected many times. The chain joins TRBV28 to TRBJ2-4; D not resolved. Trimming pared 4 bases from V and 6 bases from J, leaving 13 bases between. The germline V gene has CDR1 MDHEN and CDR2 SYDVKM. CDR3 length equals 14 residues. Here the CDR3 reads CASSYAGPVNIQYF. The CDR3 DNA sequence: TGTGCCAGCAGTTATGCCGGGCCCGTAAACATTCAGTACTTC. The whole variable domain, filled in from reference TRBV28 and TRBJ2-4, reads DVKVTQSSRYLVKRTGEKVFLECVQDMDHENMFWYRQDPGLGLRLIYFSYDVKMKEKGDIPEGYSVSREKKERFSLILESASTNQTSMYLCASSYAGPVNIQYFGAGTRLSVL.

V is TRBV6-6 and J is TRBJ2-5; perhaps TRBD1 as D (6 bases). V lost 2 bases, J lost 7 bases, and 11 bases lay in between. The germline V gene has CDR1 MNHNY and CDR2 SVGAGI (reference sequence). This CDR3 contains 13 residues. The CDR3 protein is CASSYGGMSTQYF. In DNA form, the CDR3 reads TGTGCCAGCAGTTACGGGGGCATGTCGACCCAGTACTTC.

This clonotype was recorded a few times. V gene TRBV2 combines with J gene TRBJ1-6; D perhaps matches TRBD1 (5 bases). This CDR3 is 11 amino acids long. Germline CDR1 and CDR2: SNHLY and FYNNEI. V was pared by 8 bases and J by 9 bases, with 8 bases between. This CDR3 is CASQGGSPLHF. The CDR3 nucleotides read TGTGCCAGCCAGGGAGGTTCACCCCTCCACTTT.

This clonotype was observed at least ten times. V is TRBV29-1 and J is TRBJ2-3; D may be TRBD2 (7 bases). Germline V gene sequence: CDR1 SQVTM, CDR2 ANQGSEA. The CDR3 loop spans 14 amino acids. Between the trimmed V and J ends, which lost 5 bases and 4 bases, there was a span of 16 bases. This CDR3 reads CSVNLRGGSDTQYF. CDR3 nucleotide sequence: TGCAGCGTTAACCTGCGCGGGGGCTCAGATACGCAGTATTTT.

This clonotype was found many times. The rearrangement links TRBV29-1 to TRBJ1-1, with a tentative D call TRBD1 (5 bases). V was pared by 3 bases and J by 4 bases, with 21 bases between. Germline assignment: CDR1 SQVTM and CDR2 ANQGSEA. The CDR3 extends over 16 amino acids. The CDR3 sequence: CSVDEGGRGGSTEAFF. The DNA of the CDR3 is TGCAGCGTTGATGAAGGAGGAAGGGGAGGAAGCACTGAAGCTTTCTTT.